This TCR beta chain was observed in a study of blood T cells in healthy people across ages. Findings of the study overall: Naive and antigen-experienced cells were not separated, limiting conclusive comparison. Among T cells, TCR beta diversity per million cells dropped roughly linearly as age rose.

This clonotype was seen a handful of times. Its antigen is unknown. Trimming removed 5 bases at V and 8 bases at J, with 14 bases between. Germline CDR1 reads LGHNA; CDR2 reads YSLEER. The CDR3 length is 13 residues. It was with a sample-barcoded 5' primer and a J-beta primer mix that a second PCR of roughly 7 to 11 cycles was run. From the 5' RACE reads, TCRdb called clonotypes with MiXCR, one entry per CDR3 protein. This sample yields hundreds of thousands of distinct CDR3 sequences, of which around 43% are seen a single time; around 21% belongs to the top ten. Each of the donors had around 10 milliliters of peripheral blood drawn into EDTA-treated Vacutainer tubes.

This chain joins TRBV4-3 and TRBJ2-3; possibly TRBD1 or TRBD2 for D (5 bases each). Material: blood. This receptor was obtained from a man aged 60 to 75 in good health. The CDR3 nucleotides read TGCGCCAGCAGCGAAGGGGTCGGAGGTACGCAGTATTTT. Translated: CASSEGVGGTQYF.